Following are 10 T cell receptor beta chains from one sample sequenced in a study of T-cell memory formation after mild COVID-19. TCRdb called the 5' RACE reads again in MiXCR, with one record for every CDR3 protein. The table records a few hundred thousand distinct CDR3 sequences, 16% of them present only once. Material: PBMCs or a T cell subset sorted from them (not recorded which). Every receptor here comes from a man between 18 and 35 years old who had mild COVID-19 (a few samples of this study predate the infection). Cell type and time point are not known.

There are many counts of this clonotype. This sequence joins TRBV28 and TRBJ2-7; TRBD1 might be the D (5 bases). Between the trimmed V and J ends, which lost 3 bases and 5 bases, there was a span of 17 bases. This CDR3 is 15 amino acids long. Germline V gives CDR1 MDHEN, CDR2 SYDVKM. CDR3 DNA sequence: TGTGCCAGCAGTTTCTTCCGGCAGGGTGGACACGAGCAGTACGTC. This translates into CASSFFRQGGHEQYV.

In DNA, the CDR3 is TGTGCCACCAGCAAGAGCACTAGCACAGATACGCAGTATTTT. Protein sequence: CATSKSTSTDTQYF. The J gene is TRBJ2-3, the V gene TRBV15; D is uncertain. V shed 4 bases and J shed 0 bases, with 8 bases lying between them. CDR3 length equals 14 residues. The V gene's germline CDR1 is LNHNV and CDR2 YYDKDF (reference sequence).

The V and J genes are TRBV3-1 and TRBJ2-3; 9 bases are shared with TRBD2. V was clipped by 2 bases and J by 9 bases; unmatched bases: 9. The CDR3 contains 15 residues. Germline V gene data show CDR1 as LGHDT and CDR2 as YNNKEL (reference sequence). The CDR3: CASSQWTSEAQTQYF. CDR3 DNA sequence: TGTGCCAGCAGCCAATGGACTAGCGAGGCTCAAACGCAGTATTTT.

This clonotype showed up just a few times. The V gene is TRBV2, the J gene TRBJ2-2; the D gene could be TRBD1 or TRBD2 (5 bases each). V shed 10 bases and J shed 7 bases, with 16 bases lying between them. The CDR3 is 13 amino acids. CDR1 is SNHLY, CDR2 FYNNEI, per germline. CDR3 nucleotides: TGTGCCAATACCCCTCAGGGAGACGGGGAGCTGTTTTTT. Translated, it gives CANTPQGDGELFF.

DNA for the CDR3: TGTGCCATCAGTGACCCAGGCGGTTACGAGCAGTACTTC. Protein product: CAISDPGGYEQYF. This sequence joins TRBV10-3 and TRBJ2-7, with D unresolved. Trimming cost V 3 bases and J 4 bases, with 10 bases left between them. In germline, CDR1 is ENHRY, CDR2 SYGVKD. The CDR3 is 13 residues long.

DNA of the CDR3: TGCGCCAGCAGCTTGTCCCCATCCTATGGCTACACCTTC. Its protein is CASSLSPSYGYTF. This chain links TRBV5-1 with TRBJ1-2, with D unclear. The V gene lost 1 base and the J gene lost 4 bases, with 8 bases spanning the gap. The CDR3 is 13 residues long. Germline V gene data show CDR1 as SGHRS and CDR2 as YFSETQ.

This clonotype was seen a handful of times. The CDR3 region has the DNA TGCGCCAGCAGCCAAGTGGACCTTGTTAGCACAGATACGCAGTATTTT. Translating it yields CASSQVDLVSTDTQYF. The chain is built from TRBV4-1 and TRBJ2-3; D is undetermined. Germline values: CDR1 MGHRA, CDR2 YSYEKL. V gave up 1 base and J gave up 0 bases, with 11 bases separating them. The CDR3 has 16 residues.

This clonotype has a handful of counts. This sequence joins TRBV7-9 and TRBJ2-3; D is possibly TRBD1 (5 bases). Germline V gene data show CDR1 as SEHNR and CDR2 as FQNEAQ (reference sequence). The ends were cut back, 0 bases at V and 0 bases at J, with 7 bases in the middle. The CDR3 extends over 15 amino acids. CDR3 in DNA: TGTGCCAGCAGCTTAGCGGGGCCCAGCACAGATACGCAGTATTTT. Translated, it gives CASSLAGPSTDTQYF. The variable domain in full, completed from reference TRBV7-9 and TRBJ2-3, reads DTGVSQNPRHKITKRGQNVTFRCDPISEHNRLYWYRQTLGQGPEFLTYFQNEAQLEKSRLLSDRFSAERPKGSFSTLEIQRTEQGDSAMYLCASSLAGPSTDTQYFGPGTRLTVL.

This clonotype came up a few times. The chain uses TRBV24-1 and TRBJ2-6, with 7 bases fitting TRBD1. CDR3 length equals 14 residues. Trimming cost V 4 bases and J 10 bases; bases outside gene matches: 6. Germline CDR1 reads KGHDR; CDR2 reads SFDVKD. For the CDR3, the DNA is TGTGCCACCAGTGACCCCAGACAGGGAAACGTCCTGACTTTC. It translates to CATSDPRQGNVLTF.

The rearrangement joins TRBV14 to TRBJ2-5, with 7 bases identical to TRBD1. The junction had 3 bases not matched to a gene; V was cut back by 6 bases and J by 5 bases. The CDR3 runs to 12 residues. Looked up from germline, CDR1 is SGHDN and CDR2 is FVKESK. CDR3 loop: CASRKGAETQYF. CDR3 nucleotides: TGTGCCAGCAGGAAGGGGGCGGAGACCCAGTACTTC. The full variable domain, in which reference TRBV14 and TRBJ2-5 provide the parts outside the CDR3, is EAGVTQFPSHSVIEKGQTVTLRCDPISGHDNLYWYRRVMGKEIKFLLHFVKESKQDESGMPNNRFLAERTGGTYSTLKVQPAELEDSGVYFCASRKGAETQYFGPGTRLLVL.